This T cell receptor beta chain was obtained from a study of blood T cells in healthy people across ages. Deletions cut 4 bases from V and 0 bases from J, with 11 bases between. The CDR3 is 16 residues long. Germline loops: CDR1 SGHRS, CDR2 YFSETQ. Together with a sample-barcoded 5' primer, a J-beta primer mix was included in a second PCR lasting 7 to 11 cycles. MiXCR, run by TCRdb on the 5' RACE reads, gives a single entry per CDR3 protein. The table lists around 1,000,000 distinct CDR3 sequences, under 30% of them singletons. The study, taken as a whole, reports: Age brought a roughly linear fall in TCR beta diversity measured per million T cells. Naive CD4+ cells and diversity were both higher in long-lived donors than in aged donors.

Of note for this clonotype: Its antigen is currently unknown.

These data also formed part of another study, on T cells of mothers and their children. That source notes: Thymic selection, a shaping force on TCR recombination output, acts similarly in related and unrelated pairs. Mothers and children who were related shared slightly more overlap than unrelated pairs, but not significantly more.

Sequencing was done on a sample of blood. The chain joins TRBV5-1 to TRBJ2-6, with D tentatively TRBD1 or TRBD2 (5 bases each). The source of this sequence is a girl aged 2 to 9 in good health. Here the CDR3 reads CASSGTVNSGANVLTF. The CDR3 coding sequence is TGCGCCAGCAGCGGGACCGTCAACTCTGGGGCCAACGTCCTGACTTTC.